One sample yielded the 19 T cell receptor beta chains listed below, sequenced in a study of immune evolution from preneoplasia to lung adenocarcinoma. The method was immunoSEQ multiplex PCR; TCRdb's version includes in-frame clones alone and lacks a portion of them. The table records 6,500 to 8,500 clones, 75% to 80% of them present only once. The sequencing input was FFPE adjacent normal lung tissue. These receptors were taken from a person between 60 and 79 years old with lung adenocarcinoma.

The J gene is TRBJ2-7, the V gene TRBV28, with D unclear. CDR3 size: 15 residues. In germline, CDR1 is MDHEN, CDR2 SYDVKM. With 4 bases removed from V and 3 bases from J, the gap between germline ends came to 16 bases. Written as DNA, the CDR3 is TGTGCCAGCAGTTCGTTCCGGAATCCGTTCTACGAGCAGTACTTC. Protein: CASSSFRNPFYEQYF.

The J gene is TRBJ2-7, the V gene TRBV7-2, with TRBD2 matching 9 bases. This CDR3 is 15 amino acids long. The trim removed 4 bases at V and 2 bases at J, leaving 6 bases unmatched. CDR1 SGHTA and CDR2 FQGNSA come from the germline V gene. The CDR3 here is CASSYLSGGTYEQYF. CDR3 in DNA: TGTGCCAGCAGCTATTTAAGCGGGGGGACCTACGAGCAGTACTTC.

The J gene is TRBJ1-5, the V gene TRBV2; TRBD1 aligns across 11 bases. The V segment lost 3 bases and the J segment 7 bases; nucleotides outside the gene matches: 2. Germline V gene sequence: CDR1 SNHLY, CDR2 FYNNEI. CDR3 size: 14 residues. CDR3 in DNA: TGTGCCAGCAGTGAGGGGACAGGGGGACAGCCCCAGCATTTT. It is translated as CASSEGTGGQPQHF.

This chain uses TRBV7-8 with TRBJ1-5, with unresolved D. Germline V gene lookup returns CDR1 SGHVS and CDR2 FQNEAQ. The ends were cut back, 1 base at V and 0 bases at J, with 4 bases in the middle. The CDR3 runs to 14 residues. The CDR3 DNA sequence: TGTGCCAGCAGCTTAGAGGATAGCAATCAGCCCCAGCATTTT. It specifies CASSLEDSNQPQHF.

The chain has TRBV7-2 and TRBJ1-3; 8 positions agree with TRBD1. The CDR3 has 15 amino acids. V dropped 5 bases and J dropped 1; count of bases not matched to a gene: 4. From germline, CDR1 is SGHTA and CDR2 FQGNSA. The CDR3 region is CASSMRTGSGNTIYF. CDR3 bases: TGTGCCAGCAGCATGAGGACAGGGTCTGGAAACACCATATATTTT. Supplemented by reference TRBV7-2 and TRBJ1-3, the full variable domain reads GAGVSQSPSNKVTEKGKDVELRCDPISGHTALYWYRQSLGQGLEFLIYFQGNSAPDKSGLPSDRFSAERTGGSVSTLTIQRTQQEDSAVYLCASSMRTGSGNTIYFGEGSWLTVV.

The genes are TRBV30 and TRBJ2-3, with D tentatively TRBD2 (6 bases). This CDR3 has 13 amino acids. V lost 2 bases to trimming and J lost 11 bases, with 17 bases between them. Germline V gene sequence: CDR1 GTSNPN, CDR2 SVGIG (reference sequence). Written as DNA, the CDR3 is TGTGCCTGGAGTACTAAAGCGGGTAGGAGGCAGTATTTT. It encodes CAWSTKAGRRQYF.

This clone was seen only once. In nucleotides, the CDR3 is TGTGCCTGGAGTGAAGGTGGGACGGTCAATGAAAAACTGTTTTTT. This codes for CAWSEGGTVNEKLFF. V is TRBV30 and J is TRBJ1-4; D is possibly TRBD1 (5 bases). Germline CDR1 GTSNPN, CDR2 SVGIG (reference sequence). The V end was cut by 1 base, the J end by 5 bases, with 14 bases between. CDR3 size: 15 residues.

The CDR3 is CASSGHDRGTNEKLFF. CDR3 nucleotide sequence: TGTGCCAGCAGTGGCCATGACAGGGGAACTAATGAAAAACTGTTTTTT. The rearrangement links TRBV6-1 to TRBJ1-4; TRBD1 aligns across 8 bases. Germline V gene data show CDR1 as MNHNS and CDR2 as SASEGT. J gave up 1 base and V 4 bases, and 5 bases lay outside the gene matches. This CDR3 has 16 amino acids.

The chain is built from TRBV5-6 and TRBJ1-2; the D gene is possibly TRBD1 (6 bases). CDR1 and CDR2 (germline): SGHDT, YYEEEE. The CDR3 covers 14 residues. V dropped 5 bases and J dropped 4 bases, with 15 bases sitting between them. CDR3 coding DNA: TGTGCCAGCAGACCCGAGGGGGGAATCTATGGCTACACCTTC. Its protein product is CASRPEGGIYGYTF.

V gene TRBV28 combines with J gene TRBJ1-1, with 10 bases identical to TRBD1. V shed 8 bases and J 6 bases; nucleotides not matched to a gene: 9. Germline lookup yields CDR1 MDHEN and CDR2 SYDVKM. The CDR3 is 14 amino acids. CDR3 residues: CASRKTGGAAEAFF. CDR3 DNA: TGTGCCAGCCGAAAGACAGGGGGCGCCGCTGAAGCTTTCTTT.

This rearrangement joins TRBV18 to TRBJ1-5; TRBD1 agrees at 9 bases. Germline V gene data show CDR1 as KGHSH and CDR2 as LQKENI. V lost 2 bases and J lost 0; bases outside the gene matches: 5. This CDR3 region has 17 residues. This chain's CDR3 is CASSPVQDRGSNQPQHF. In DNA, the CDR3 is TGTGCCAGCTCACCAGTGCAGGACAGGGGTAGCAATCAGCCCCAGCATTTT.

This chain links TRBV29-1 with TRBJ1-1; 12 bases fit TRBD1. The CDR3 is 12 residues long. The germline V gene encodes CDR1 SQVTM and CDR2 ANQGSEA. The V gene end was trimmed by 7 bases and the J gene end by 4 bases; junction bases not matched to a gene: 1. This chain's CDR3 is CSGDRGLTEAFF. DNA of the CDR3: TGCAGCGGGGACAGGGGGCTCACTGAAGCTTTCTTT.

This CDR3 is CASSVISIEQYF. The CDR3 DNA reads as TGTGCCAGCAGCGTTATTTCGATTGAGCAGTACTTC. The gene calls are TRBV7-8 and TRBJ2-7; D not resolved. Trimming removed 5 bases at V and 7 bases at J, with 12 bases between. The length of the CDR3 is 12 residues. The germline V gene has CDR1 SGHVS and CDR2 FQNEAQ.

V usage is TRBV7-9 and J usage is TRBJ1-3; D call uncertain. Germline CDR1 reads SEHNR; CDR2 reads FQNEAQ (reference sequence). Trimming removed 3 bases at V and 4 bases at J, with 7 bases between. This CDR3 has 13 residues. The CDR3 sequence: CASSLEEGNTIYF. The CDR3 nucleotides read TGTGCCAGCAGCTTGGAAGAAGGAAACACCATATATTTT.

The count of this clone is one. V is TRBV27 and J is TRBJ1-6, with a weak D call TRBD1 (5 bases). Trimming removed 5 bases at V and 3 bases at J, with 14 bases between. Germline-derived CDR1 and CDR2 are MNHEY and SMNVEV (reference sequence). CDR3 length: 16 residues. DNA of the CDR3: TGTGCCAGCAGTACCACTTTCGGGGGCTATAATTCACCCCTCCACTTT. This codes for CASSTTFGGYNSPLHF.

This chain joins TRBV28 and TRBJ2-1; D is uncertain. Trimming left V 6 bases short and J 7 bases short, with 16 bases between. This CDR3 comprises 14 residues. Germline-derived CDR1 and CDR2 are MDHEN and SYDVKM. The CDR3: CASSRSPLVNEQFF. In DNA, the CDR3 is TGTGCCAGCAGCCGAAGCCCCTTGGTGAATGAGCAGTTCTTC.

The rearrangement joins TRBV30 to TRBJ1-4, with D unresolved. The germline V gene has CDR1 GTSNPN and CDR2 SVGIG (reference sequence). V was clipped by 5 bases and J by 5 bases, with 6 bases between them. CDR3 length: 11 amino acids. The DNA for the CDR3 is TGTGCCTGGGCCATGAATGAAAAACTGTTTTTT. It is translated as CAWAMNEKLFF. Supplemented by reference TRBV30 and TRBJ1-4, the full variable domain reads SQTIHQWPATLVQPVGSPLSLECTVEGTSNPNLYWYRQAAGRGLQLLFYSVGIGQISSEVPQNLSASRPQDRQFILSSKKLLLSDSGFYLCAWAMNEKLFFGSGTQLSVL.

The rearrangement joins TRBV5-8 to TRBJ1-2; no clear D gene. Trimming removed 0 bases at V and 2 bases at J, with 5 bases between. The CDR3 contains 13 residues. Germline loops: CDR1 SGHTS, CDR2 YDEGEE. CDR3 nucleotides: TGTGCCAGCAGCTTGGGTGGGAACTATGGCTACACCTTC. This gives the protein CASSLGGNYGYTF.

The genes are TRBV7-3 and TRBJ2-3; 9 positions match TRBD1. From germline, CDR1 is SGHTA and CDR2 FQGTGA. With 4 bases clipped from V and 3 bases from J, the junction kept 2 bases outside the gene matches. CDR3 size: 14 residues. The CDR3 protein is CASSSGQGTDTQYF. CDR3 DNA: TGTGCCAGCAGCTCCGGACAGGGGACAGATACGCAGTATTTT.